This entry is about one T cell receptor (beta chain). These data come from a study of Ad26.COV2.S vaccination and SARS-CoV-2 variants. Treatment reported: 15 to 20 received Ad26.COV2.S at low or high dose, single or two shots; about 5 received placebo; per-sample allocation not given. Day 63 after the first injection of vaccine or placebo was the sampling time. An adult aged 18-55 years in Boston served as the donor. Sequenced by immunoSEQ multiplex PCR; TCRdb stores in-frame clones only, minus some. The table lists 400,000 to 450,000 clones, roughly 87% of them singletons. There are 15 residues in the CDR3. CDR1 and CDR2 from the germline V gene are SNHLY and FYNNEI. V was cut by 6 bases and J by 2 bases, with 17 bases left in between.

The chain combines TRBV2 with TRBJ2-7; no definite D call. Sequencing was performed on peripheral blood, taken in a trial of Ad26.COV2.S vaccine versus placebo. This receptor was identified in a person aged 18-60 years who received the Ad26.COV2.S COVID-19 vaccine or a placebo. CDR3 region: CASSRRSAAAYEQYF. DNA of the CDR3: TGTGCCAGCAGCCGGCGGAGCGCGGCGGCCTACGAGCAGTACTTC.